What follows describes a single TCR beta chain. Antigen: not known. These data are taken from a study of post-analysis software for immune sequencing data. About the research overall: Secondary progressive, relapsing-remitting and progressive-relapsing multiple sclerosis were among the included disease courses.

cDNA libraries of TCR beta carried unique molecular identifiers. Starting from approximately 1 to 10 million T cells, the study yielded roughly 0.5 million cDNA molecules. One entry per CDR3 protein, called by TCRdb with MiXCR from the PCR reads. Among 820,000 or so distinct CDR3 sequences, roughly 58% were seen once, and the ten largest hold roughly 4.4%. Trimming removed 4 bases from V and 8 bases from J, with 10 bases in between. The CDR3 totals 12 residues. Germline CDR1 and CDR2: SGHRS and YFSETQ. Study results and caveats: The five TRBV segments detected at higher frequency in patients than in controls included TRBV5-6, TRBV5-1 and TRBV20-1. Controls showed significantly higher normalized Chao1 diversity than did multiple sclerosis patients. Strong same-batch co-clustering of samples appeared with F measure clustering.

V is TRBV5-1 and J is TRBJ2-1; TRBD1 might be the D (5 bases). The sequenced material came from blood. The clonotype was recovered from a girl under 18 with multiple sclerosis. CDR3 region: CASSDSWDEQFF. The CDR3 coding sequence is TGCGCCAGCAGCGACAGCTGGGATGAGCAGTTCTTC.